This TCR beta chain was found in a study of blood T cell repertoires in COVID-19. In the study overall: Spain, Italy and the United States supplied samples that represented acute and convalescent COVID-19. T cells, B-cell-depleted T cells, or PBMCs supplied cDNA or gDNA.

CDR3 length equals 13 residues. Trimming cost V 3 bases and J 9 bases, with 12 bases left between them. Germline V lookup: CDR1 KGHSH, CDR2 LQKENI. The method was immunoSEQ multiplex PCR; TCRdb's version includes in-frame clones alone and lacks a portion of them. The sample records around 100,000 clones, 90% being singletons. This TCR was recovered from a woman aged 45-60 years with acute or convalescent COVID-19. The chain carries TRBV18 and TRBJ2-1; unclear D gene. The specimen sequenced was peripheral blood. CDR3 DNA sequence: TGTGCCAGCTCACCCGAACTTCGAGTTGAGCAGTTCTTC. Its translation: CASSPELRVEQFF.